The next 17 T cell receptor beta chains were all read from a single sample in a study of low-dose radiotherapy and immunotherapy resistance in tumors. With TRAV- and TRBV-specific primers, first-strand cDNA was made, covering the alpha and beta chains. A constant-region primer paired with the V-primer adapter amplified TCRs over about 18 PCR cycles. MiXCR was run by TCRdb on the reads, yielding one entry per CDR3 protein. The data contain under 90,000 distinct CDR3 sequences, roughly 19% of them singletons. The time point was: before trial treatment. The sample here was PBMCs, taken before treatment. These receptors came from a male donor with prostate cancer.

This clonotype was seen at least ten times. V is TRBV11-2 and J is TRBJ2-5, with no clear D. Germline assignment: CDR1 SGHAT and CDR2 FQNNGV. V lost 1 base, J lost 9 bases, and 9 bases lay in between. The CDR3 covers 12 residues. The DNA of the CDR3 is TGTGCCAGCAGCTTAGGCCCCCAGGCCCAGTACTTC. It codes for CASSLGPQAQYF. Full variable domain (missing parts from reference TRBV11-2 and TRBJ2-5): EAGVAQSPRYKIIEKRQSVAFWCNPISGHATLYWYQQILGQGPKLLIQFQNNGVVDDSQLPKDRFSAERLKGVDSTLKIQPAKLEDSAVYLCASSLGPQAQYFGPGTRLLVL.

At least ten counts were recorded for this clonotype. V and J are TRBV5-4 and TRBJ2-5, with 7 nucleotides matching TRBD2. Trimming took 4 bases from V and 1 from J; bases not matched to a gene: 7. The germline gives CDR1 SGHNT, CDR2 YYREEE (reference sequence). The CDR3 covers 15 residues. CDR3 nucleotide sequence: TGTGCCAGCAGCCGGGTGGGGGGGAGCCAAGAGACCCAGTACTTC. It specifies CASSRVGGSQETQYF.

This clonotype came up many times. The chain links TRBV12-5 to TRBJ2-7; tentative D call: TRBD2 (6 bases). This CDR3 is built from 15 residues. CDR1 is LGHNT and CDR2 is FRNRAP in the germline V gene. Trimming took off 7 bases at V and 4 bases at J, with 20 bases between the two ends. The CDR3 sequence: CASAPRGSGQYEQYF. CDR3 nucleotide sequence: TGTGCTAGTGCCCCGAGAGGAAGCGGGCAGTACGAGCAGTACTTC.

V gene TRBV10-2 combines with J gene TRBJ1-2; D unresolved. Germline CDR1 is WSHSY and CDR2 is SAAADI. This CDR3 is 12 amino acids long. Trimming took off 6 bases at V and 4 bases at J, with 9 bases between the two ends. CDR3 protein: CASSDQLYGYTF. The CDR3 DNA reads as TGCGCCAGCAGCGATCAGCTCTATGGCTACACCTTC.

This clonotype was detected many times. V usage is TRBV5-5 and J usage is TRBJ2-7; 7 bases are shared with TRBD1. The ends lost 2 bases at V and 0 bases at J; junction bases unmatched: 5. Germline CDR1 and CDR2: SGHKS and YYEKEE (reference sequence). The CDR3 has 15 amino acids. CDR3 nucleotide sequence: TGTGCCAGCAGCTTCGACGGGACAGTCTCCTACGAGCAGTACTTC. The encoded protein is CASSFDGTVSYEQYF.

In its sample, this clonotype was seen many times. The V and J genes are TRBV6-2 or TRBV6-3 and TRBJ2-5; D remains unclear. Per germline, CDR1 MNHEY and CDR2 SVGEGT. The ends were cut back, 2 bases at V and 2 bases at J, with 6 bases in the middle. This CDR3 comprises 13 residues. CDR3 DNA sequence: TGTGCCAGCAGTTACGGGATACAAGAGACCCAGTACTTC. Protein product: CASSYGIQETQYF.

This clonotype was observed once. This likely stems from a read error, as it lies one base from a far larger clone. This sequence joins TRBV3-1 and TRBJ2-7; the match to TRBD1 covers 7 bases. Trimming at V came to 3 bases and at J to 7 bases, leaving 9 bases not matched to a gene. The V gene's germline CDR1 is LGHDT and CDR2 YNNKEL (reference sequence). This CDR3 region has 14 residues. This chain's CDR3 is CASSHPGQYNEQYF. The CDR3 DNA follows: TGTGCCAGCAGCCATCCGGGACAGTACAATGAGCAGTACTTC.

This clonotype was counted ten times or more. CDR3 bases: TGCAGTGCTCCCAGAGGTACAGATACGCAGTATTTT. Protein: CSAPRGTDTQYF. The chain is built from TRBV20-1 and TRBJ2-3; unclear D gene. Trimming cost V 5 bases and J 3 bases, with 9 bases left between them. Per germline, CDR1 DFQATT and CDR2 SNEGSKA (reference sequence). The CDR3 has 12 amino acids.

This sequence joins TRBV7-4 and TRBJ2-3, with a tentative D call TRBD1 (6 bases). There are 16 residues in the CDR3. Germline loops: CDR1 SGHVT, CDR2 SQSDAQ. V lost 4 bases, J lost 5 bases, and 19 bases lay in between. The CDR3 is CASSSQSRGAVDTQYF. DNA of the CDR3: TGTGCCAGCAGCTCCCAGTCCAGGGGAGCAGTAGATACGCAGTATTTT.

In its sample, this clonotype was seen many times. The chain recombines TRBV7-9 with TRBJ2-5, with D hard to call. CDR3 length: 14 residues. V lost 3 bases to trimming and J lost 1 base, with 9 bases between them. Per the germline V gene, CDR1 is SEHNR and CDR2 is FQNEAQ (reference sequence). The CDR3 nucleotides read TGTGCCAGCAGCTTTTTGGGTCCCCAAGAGACCCAGTACTTC. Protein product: CASSFLGPQETQYF.

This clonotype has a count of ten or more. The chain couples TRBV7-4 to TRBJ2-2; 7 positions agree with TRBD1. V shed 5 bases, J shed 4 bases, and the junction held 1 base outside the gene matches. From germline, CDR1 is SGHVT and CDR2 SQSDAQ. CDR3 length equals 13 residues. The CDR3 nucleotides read TGTGCCAGCAGCCAGGGGGTCACCGGGGAGCTGTTTTTT. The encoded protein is CASSQGVTGELFF.

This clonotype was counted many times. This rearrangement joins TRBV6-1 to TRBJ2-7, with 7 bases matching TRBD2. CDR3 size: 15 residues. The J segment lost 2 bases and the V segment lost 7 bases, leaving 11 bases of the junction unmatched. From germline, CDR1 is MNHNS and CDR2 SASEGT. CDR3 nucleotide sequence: TGTGCCAGCACCCCCAGCGGGGCGAATACCTACGAGCAGTACTTC. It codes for CASTPSGANTYEQYF.

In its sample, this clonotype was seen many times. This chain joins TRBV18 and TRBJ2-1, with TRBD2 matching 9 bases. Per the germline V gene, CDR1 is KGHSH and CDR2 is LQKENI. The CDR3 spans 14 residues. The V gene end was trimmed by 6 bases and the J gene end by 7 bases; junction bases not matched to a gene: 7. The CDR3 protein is CASSPGLARNEQFF. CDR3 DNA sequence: TGTGCCAGCTCCCCCGGACTAGCGAGGAATGAGCAGTTCTTC.

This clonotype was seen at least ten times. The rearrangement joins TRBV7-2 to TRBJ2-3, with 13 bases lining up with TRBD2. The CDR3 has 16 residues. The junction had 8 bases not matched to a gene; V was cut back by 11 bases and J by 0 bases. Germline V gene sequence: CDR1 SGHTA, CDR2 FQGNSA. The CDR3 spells CAATSGGVSSTDTQYF. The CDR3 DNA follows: TGTGCCGCTACTAGCGGGGGGGTCTCTAGCACAGATACGCAGTATTTT.

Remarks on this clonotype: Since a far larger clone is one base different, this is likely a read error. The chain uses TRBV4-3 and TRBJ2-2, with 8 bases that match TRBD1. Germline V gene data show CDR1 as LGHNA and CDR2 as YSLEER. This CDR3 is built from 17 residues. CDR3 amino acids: CASSQLWTGRNTGVLFF. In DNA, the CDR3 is TGCGCCAGCAGCCAATTATGGACAGGGAGGAACACCGGGGTGCTGTTTTTT.

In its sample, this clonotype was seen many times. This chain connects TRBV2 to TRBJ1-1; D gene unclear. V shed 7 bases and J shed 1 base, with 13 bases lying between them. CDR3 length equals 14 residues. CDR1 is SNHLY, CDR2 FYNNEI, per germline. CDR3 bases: TGTGCCAGCACTAAGGGTGTAGAGAACACTGAAGCTTTCTTT. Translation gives CASTKGVENTEAFF.

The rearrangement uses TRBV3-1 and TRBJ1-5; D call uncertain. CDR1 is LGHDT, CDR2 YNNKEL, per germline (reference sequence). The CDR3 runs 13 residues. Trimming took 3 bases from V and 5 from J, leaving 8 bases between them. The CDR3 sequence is CASSHLRDQPQHF. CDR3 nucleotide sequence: TGTGCCAGCAGCCATTTAAGGGATCAGCCCCAGCATTTT. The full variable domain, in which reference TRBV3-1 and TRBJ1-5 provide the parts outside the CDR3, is DTAVSQTPKYLVTQMGNDKSIKCEQNLGHDTMYWYKQDSKKFLKIMFSYNNKELIINETVPNRFSPKSPDKAHLNLHINSLELGDSAVYFCASSHLRDQPQHFGDGTRLSIL.